What follows are 10 T cell receptor beta chains derived from one specimen sequenced in a study of spatial heterogeneity in lung cancer (dated by TCRdb to between 2018 and 2021). The time point label, as the study defines it: sample taken at primary tumor resection. The library was made by 5' RACE. Sequencing was performed on a NextSeq 500. TCRdb cleaned the public reads at Q25 with fastp, built clones with MiXCR and kept in-frame beta chains. Every distinct CDR3 protein forms one entry, paired with its most common genes and DNA. The sample data list about 6,000 distinct CDR3 sequences, and about 7.7% of these were observed just once. The ten biggest clones cover 28% of the sample. The antigens for these receptors are not known. Broad study findings and their caveats: The number of expanded intratumoral alpha and beta TCRs correlated with the tumor nonsynonymous mutation count.

The specimen was lung tumor tissue, collected at surgery. Receptors originate from a female donor with early-stage non-small cell lung cancer.

This clonotype was seen many times. Within a library made for alpha chains, this beta chain is off target, and its count is uninformative. The chain carries TRBV27 and TRBJ1-2; D unclear. There are 13 residues in the CDR3. V was clipped by 7 bases and J by 0 bases, with 9 bases between them. Germline V gene sequence: CDR1 MNHEY, CDR2 SMNVEV (reference sequence). CDR3 loop: CASKGTTNYGYTF. The CDR3 region has the DNA TGTGCCAGCAAAGGTACTACTAACTATGGCTACACCTTC.

Comment on this clonotype: Found in a library prepared for alpha chains, this beta chain is an off-target read, and its abundance has little meaning. This chain links TRBV13 with TRBJ2-5; D is tentatively TRBD1 or TRBD2 (7 bases each). The CDR3 consists of 15 residues. From germline, CDR1 is PRHDT and CDR2 FYEKMQ (reference sequence). Trimming cost V 3 bases and J 1 base, with 12 bases left between them. CDR3 in amino acids: CASSLAGDSQETQYF. Here the CDR3 DNA reads TGTGCCAGCAGCTTGGCGGGGGACAGCCAAGAGACCCAGTACTTC.

This clonotype has at least ten counts. Since the library was made to target alpha chains, this beta chain is a stray read and its abundance is not meaningful. The CDR3 reads CSAHGQGLRDTQYF. CDR3 coding DNA: TGCAGTGCCCACGGACAGGGTTTGCGAGATACGCAGTATTTT. The chain uses TRBV20-1 and TRBJ2-3; 8 bases match TRBD1. This CDR3 has 14 residues. CDR1 and CDR2 from the germline V gene are DFQATT and SNEGSKA (reference sequence). V was clipped by 6 bases and J by 5 bases; unmatched bases: 10.

This clonotype was observed many times. This beta chain lies outside the target of a library built for alpha chains; its clone size means little. The gene calls are TRBV6-5 and TRBJ1-2; D not resolved. This CDR3 is 12 amino acids long. With 8 bases removed from V and 6 bases from J, the gap between germline ends came to 13 bases. Per the germline V gene, CDR1 is MNHEY and CDR2 is SVGAGI. The CDR3: CASSVDRDGYTF. In nucleotides, the CDR3 is TGTGCCAGCTCCGTAGACCGAGATGGCTACACCTTC.

By share of the sample, this clonotype is medium-sized (0.01 to 0.1%). For a library built for alpha chains, this beta chain is a stray read; little rests on its size. V gene TRBV28 combines with J gene TRBJ2-3; 13 bases agree with TRBD2. V dropped 5 bases and J dropped 3; count of bases not matched to a gene: 5. Germline V CDR1 and CDR2: MDHEN, SYDVKM. This CDR3 is built from 16 residues. CDR3 bases: TGTGCCAGCAGTCTGCGGACTAGCGGGAGAACAGATACGCAGTATTTT. It codes for CASSLRTSGRTDTQYF.

The sample holds a few counts of this clonotype. In a library made to pick up alpha chains, this beta chain is a stray read with a size that means little. This chain uses TRBV5-6 with TRBJ1-1; D ambiguous. Germline CDR1 reads SGHDT; CDR2 reads YYEEEE. This CDR3 region has 12 residues. With 4 bases removed from V and 0 bases from J, the gap between germline ends came to 4 bases. CDR3 DNA sequence: TGTGCCAGCAGCGACATGAACACTGAAGCTTTCTTT. Translated: CASSDMNTEAFF.

This clonotype appeared many times. As an off-target read in a library built for alpha chains, this beta chain has a frequency of little significance. The V and J genes are TRBV20-1 and TRBJ1-3; 10 bases agree with TRBD1. The CDR3 is 14 amino acids. The junction had 1 base not matched to a gene; V was cut back by 3 bases and J by 2 bases. Germline values: CDR1 DFQATT, CDR2 SNEGSKA (reference sequence). This CDR3 reads CSARGQGTGNTIYF. CDR3 DNA: TGCAGTGCTAGGGGACAGGGGACTGGAAACACCATATATTTT.

This clonotype is medium-sized in the sample. Since it is a stray read in a library aimed at alpha chains, this beta chain has a size that is not meaningful. The V call is TRBV4-1, the J call TRBJ2-3; a weak D match, TRBD2 (5 bases). This CDR3 is built from 16 residues. Germline CDR1 is MGHRA and CDR2 is YSYEKL. The V end lost 2 bases, the J end lost 1 base, and 13 bases lay between the germline ends. DNA of the CDR3: TGCGCCAGCAGCCAATCCAGCGGTTTTGGCACAGATACGCAGTATTTT. It codes for CASSQSSGFGTDTQYF.

Points on this clonotype: This beta chain is a stray sequence in a library constructed for alpha chains; its clone size is not meaningful. J is TRBJ2-7 and V is TRBV12-3 or TRBV12-4; no definite D call. There are 13 residues in the CDR3. Between the trimmed V and J ends, which lost 5 bases and 0 bases, there was a span of 8 bases. In nucleotides, the CDR3 is TGTGCCAGCAGTACAGCGAGCTCCTACGAGCAGTACTTC. As protein: CASSTASSYEQYF.

This clonotype is labeled medium-sized. This beta chain represents an off-target read in a library built for alpha chains; its size is of limited meaning. The chain uses TRBV5-5 and TRBJ1-6, with D unclear. Germline CDR1 SGHKS, CDR2 YYEKEE (reference sequence). Trimming cost V 0 bases and J 9 bases, with 7 bases left between them. This CDR3 has 13 residues. CDR3 nucleotides: TGTGCCAGCAGCTTGGCGGCGGTTTCACCCCTCCACTTT. This translates into CASSLAAVSPLHF.